These T cell receptor beta chains were read from a single sample in a study of blood T cell repertoires in COVID-19. Only in-frame clones appear in the TCRdb table, and some are missing; sequencing was by immunoSEQ multiplex PCR. The profile shows 150,000 to 200,000 clones, about 80% of them singletons. The sample consisted of peripheral blood. The origin of the receptors is a woman aged 70-85 years with acute or convalescent COVID-19. Both conserved end residues are part of each CDR3. The D gene is left open where the match is weak. Expanded clones get a size class; other rows say once, few or many, or leave the size out.

J | V | D | size | DNA | CDR3
TRBJ2-1 | TRBV11-3 | NA | NA | TGTGCCAGCAGCTCTCAGGGGCTCCCTCCCTACAATGAGCAGTTCTTC | CASSSQGLPPYNEQFF
TRBJ2-5 | TRBV4-2 | TRBD2 | NA | TGTGCCAGCAGCCAAGAGGGCGGGAGGGCCGGAGAGACCCAGTACTTC | CASSQEGGRAGETQYF
TRBJ2-7 | TRBV27 | TRBD1 | NA | TGTGCCAGCAGTAGCCCCGGGACAGCCACTTCCTACGAGCAGTACTTC | CASSSPGTATSYEQYF
TRBJ2-7 | TRBV19 | NA | once | TGTGCCAGTAGTATAGAGGCGGGCTCCTACGAGCAGTACTTC | CASSIEAGSYEQYF
TRBJ2-7 | TRBV6-6 | NA | NA | TGTGCCAGCAGTTCTAATTTTCGGGTCCACGAGCAGTACTTC | CASSSNFRVHEQYF
TRBJ2-3 | TRBV19 | NA | NA | TGTGCCAGTAGTATAACGATCGGCGGGCGCGGGCCAGATACGCAGTATTTT | CASSITIGGRGPDTQYF
TRBJ1-2 | TRBV6-5 | NA | few | TGTGCCAGCAGTTACGGGCAAAATAACTATGGCTACACCTTC | CASSYGQNNYGYTF
TRBJ1-1 | TRBV5-1 | NA | NA | TGCGCCAGCAGCCCGTACCCAGGGTCGGCTGAAGCTTTCTTT | CASSPYPGSAEAFF
TRBJ1-6 | TRBV19 | NA | NA | TGTGCCACCTCCCCCGGGGGGGGACCAAATTCACCCCTCCACTTT | CATSPGGGPNSPLHF
TRBJ2-1 | TRBV5-6 | NA | NA | TGTGCCAGCAGCTTGGTCTGGGCAGATGAGCAGTTCTTC | CASSLVWADEQFF
TRBJ2-2 | TRBV7-3 | TRBD2 | NA | TGTGCCAGCAGCTTAGGACCAAGCGGGAGTCGCACCGGGGAGCTGTTTTTT | CASSLGPSGSRTGELFF
TRBJ1-2 | TRBV29-1 | TRBD1 | NA | TGCAGCGTTGCGGGACAGGGGGAGTATGGCTACACCTTC | CSVAGQGEYGYTF
TRBJ1-1 | TRBV6-5 | NA | NA | TGTGCCAGCAGCCAGGGGAGGGCGGACACTGAAGCTTTCTTT | CASSQGRADTEAFF
TRBJ2-7 | TRBV15 | NA | NA | TGTGCCACCAGCAGAGACAGGAATTCCTACGAGCAGTACTTC | CATSRDRNSYEQYF
TRBJ2-4 | TRBV10-3 | TRBD1 | NA | TGTGCCATCAGCCCACGGGACAGTCCATTAGCCAAAAACATTCAGTACTTC | CAISPRDSPLAKNIQYF
TRBJ2-3 | TRBV18 | TRBD2 | few | TGTGCCAGCTCGCCGGCGATAGCGGGAGGGGGAGATACGCAGTATTTT | CASSPAIAGGGDTQYF
TRBJ2-3 | TRBV6-6 | NA | NA | TGTGCCAGCAGTTCCAGACAGACGGATACGCAGTATTTT | CASSSRQTDTQYF
TRBJ2-7 | TRBV2 | TRBD1 | NA | TGTGCCAGCACCTCGCTTGGGGGGACAGGGTCCGGCGAGCAGTACTTC | CASTSLGGTGSGEQYF
TRBJ1-5 | TRBV3-1/TRBV3-2 | NA | many | TGTGCCAGCAGCCCGAGAGCAAATCAGCCCCAGCATTTT | CASSPRANQPQHF
TRBJ2-1 | TRBV2 | NA | NA | TGTGCCAGCCTTAGACCGGGAGTGCCTTACAATGAGCAGTTCTTC | CASLRPGVPYNEQFF
TRBJ2-1 | TRBV10-3 | TRBD1 | NA | TGTGCCACAGCCGGACAGGGGGCCTACAATGAGCAGTTCTTC | CATAGQGAYNEQFF
TRBJ2-5 | TRBV27 | NA | NA | TGTGCCAGCAGTTTAAACAGGGTGGAGACCCAGTACTTC | CASSLNRVETQYF
TRBJ2-1 | TRBV6-1 | TRBD2 | NA | TGTGCCAGCAATAGAGCGGGACCCGGCTACAATGAGCAGTTCTTC | CASNRAGPGYNEQFF
TRBJ1-4 | TRBV30 | TRBD1 | NA | TGTGCCTGGAGTGACCGGGACAGGGTGAATGAAAAACTGTTTTTT | CAWSDRDRVNEKLFF
TRBJ2-7 | TRBV11-3 | NA | NA | TGTGCCACCGACACTTCCTACGAGCAGTACTTC | CATDTSYEQYF
TRBJ1-2 | TRBV5-1 | NA | NA | TGCGCCAGCAGCTTTTCTACCGACAAGCACTATGGCTACACCTTC | CASSFSTDKHYGYTF
TRBJ1-1 | TRBV3-1/TRBV3-2 | NA | NA | TGTGCCAGCAGCCGCCGGGGGGTCGTGAACACTGAAGCTTTCTTT | CASSRRGVVNTEAFF
TRBJ2-1 | TRBV5-1 | TRBD1 | NA | TGCGCCAGCTCATCCGAGGGGGCAACGGTATACAATGAGCAGTTCTTC | CASSSEGATVYNEQFF
TRBJ2-3 | TRBV30 | TRBD1 | few | TGTGCCTGGGGACAGGGGGGCACAGATACGCAGTATTTT | CAWGQGGTDTQYF
TRBJ1-5 | TRBV10-2 | NA | NA | TGCGCCAGCAGTGAGCCAGGGGACAGCAATCAGCCCCAGCATTTT | CASSEPGDSNQPQHF
TRBJ1-1 | TRBV6-5 | NA | once | TGTGCCAGCAGTCCCCCGGGGATCACTGAAGCTTTCTTT | CASSPPGITEAFF
TRBJ2-1 | TRBV7-6 | TRBD1 | few | TGTGCCAGCAGCGTGGGACAGGGGAGGTACAATGAGCAGTTCTTC | CASSVGQGRYNEQFF
TRBJ2-1 | TRBV7-9 | NA | NA | TGTGCCAGCAGCTTAAGTGTTAGTAACAATGAGCAGTTCTTC | CASSLSVSNNEQFF